Sequencing of this T cell receptor beta chain was carried out in a study of T cell responses to AZD1222 COVID-19 vaccine. Overall study findings and caveats: The peak T cell response came first, and repertoires were sampled only after it. Mostly white British, mostly female donors; authors suggested clonal diversity may be underestimated. Only a handful of AZD1222 recipients, six or seven in all, had baseline seropositivity. With two AZD1222 doses given, Spike-specific TCR breadth and depth both rose.

Germline CDR1 and CDR2: SGHTA and FQGNSA. The CDR3 runs 14 residues. Between the trimmed V and J ends, which lost 1 base and 4 bases, there was a span of 8 bases. TCRdb keeps only in-frame clones here, not all; method: immunoSEQ multiplex PCR. The repertoire consists of 140,000 to 150,000 clones, with about 90% occurring once and the leading ten covering around 7.6%. Turning to this clone: Antigen unknown.

This chain links TRBV7-2 with TRBJ1-3, with D unresolved. The sequenced sample was peripheral blood, obtained 28 days after the second dose of the MenACWY control vaccine. This TCR came from an adult who received the MenACWY meningococcal vaccine as a control. The DNA of the CDR3 is TGTGCCAGCAGCTTAGTCCCAGTGGGAAACACCATATATTTT. Translating it yields CASSLVPVGNTIYF.